Listed here are 3 T cell receptor beta chains from one sample, sequenced in a study of OX40 agonist ivuxolimab in advanced cancers. The table came from immunoSEQ multiplex PCR; TCRdb's copy has only in-frame clones and leaves some out. The data contain about 86,000 clones, more than 80% of them seen just once; the ten biggest clones take up about 9%. The specimen was CD4+ or CD8+ T cells sorted from blood, collected in a trial of the OX40 agonist ivuxolimab. These receptors were obtained from an adult with an advanced solid tumor such as melanoma, head and neck, liver or kidney cancer.

This sequence joins TRBV11-3 and TRBJ1-1; unclear D gene. V was clipped by 0 bases and J by 1 base, with 3 bases between them. Germline CDR1 and CDR2: SGHNT and YENEEA. The CDR3 is 13 amino acids. The CDR3 DNA is TGTGCCAGCAGCTTAGAGGGGAACACTGAAGCTTTCTTT. This codes for CASSLEGNTEAFF.

The chain couples TRBV5-5 to TRBJ2-7; 7 positions agree with TRBD1. The J segment lost 1 base and the V segment lost 2 bases, leaving 3 bases of the junction unmatched. Per germline, CDR1 SGHKS and CDR2 YYEKEE (reference sequence). This CDR3 contains 14 residues. DNA for the CDR3: TGTGCCAGCAGCTTCCGACAGGGTTCCTACGAGCAGTACTTC. This encodes CASSFRQGSYEQYF.

The J gene is TRBJ1-5, the V gene TRBV19, with D hard to call. This CDR3 is 15 amino acids long. The V gene's germline CDR1 is LNHDA and CDR2 SQIVND (reference sequence). With 5 bases removed from V and 2 bases from J, the gap between germline ends came to 13 bases. DNA for the CDR3: TGTGCCAGTAGTTTCGGGTCAAGTGGCAATCAGCCCCAGCATTTT. As protein: CASSFGSSGNQPQHF. The full variable domain, its missing parts supplied by reference TRBV19 and TRBJ1-5, is DGGITQSPKYLFRKEGQNVTLSCEQNLNHDAMYWYRQDPGQGLRLIYYSQIVNDFQKGDIAEGYSVSREKKESFPLTVTSAQKNPTAFYLCASSFGSSGNQPQHFGDGTRLSIL.